This T cell receptor (beta chain) was observed in a study of preoperative IRX-2 immunotherapy in early breast cancer. TCRdb keeps only in-frame clones here, not all; method: immunoSEQ multiplex PCR. This sample has around 88,000 clones, with about nine tenths found just once. The V and J ends lost 3 bases and 5 bases respectively, with 17 bases between them. CDR1 is KGHSH and CDR2 is LQKENI in the germline V gene. This CDR3 is built from 15 residues. Treatment of the sample: preoperative locoregional IRX-2 cytokine immunotherapy. The gene calls are TRBV18 and TRBJ2-7; D might be TRBD2 (7 bases). This material consisted of tumor tissue, taken after IRX-2 immunotherapy. This TCR was sampled from a human donor with breast cancer. CDR3 loop: CASSPAEGGLHEQYF. The CDR3 DNA reads TGTGCCAGCTCACCCGCAGAGGGGGGACTACACGAGCAGTACTTC. The full variable domain, in which reference TRBV18 and TRBJ2-7 provide the parts outside the CDR3, is NAGVMQNPRHLVRRRGQEARLRCSPMKGHSHVYWYRQLPEEGLKFMVYLQKENIIDESGMPKERFSAEFPKEGPSILRIQQVVRGDSAAYFCASSPAEGGLHEQYFGPGTRLTVT.